A single sample is the source of the 16 T cell receptor beta chains below, sequenced in a study of shared clonotypes between healthy human individuals (dated by TCRdb to 2019 to 2021). Library preparation used the immunoSEQ multiplex PCR assay. TCRdb holds this immuneACCESS table with in-frame rearrangements only. Some clones are missing; in checked studies, unresolved V genes explain under half, and the rest has no known cause. The sample table records 550,000 to 800,000 clones; about 90% of these occur just once. The leading ten clones occupy more than 30% of the sample. The sequenced sample consisted of memory CD8+ T cells from PBMCs. What this sample's cell subset or site label stands for: CD45RO+ cells pooled with CCR7-negative TemRA cells. All receptors derive from a young man in good health. Some clones in this sample may be carry-over from other donors' samples.

The chain employs TRBV10-3 and TRBJ2-7; D is unclear. The CDR3 extends over 13 amino acids. With 3 bases removed from V and 1 base from J, the gap between germline ends came to 7 bases. CDR1 and CDR2 from the germline V gene are ENHRY and SYGVKD. The CDR3 sequence is CAISDGPSYEQYF. DNA for the CDR3: TGTGCCATCAGTGACGGGCCGTCCTACGAGCAGTACTTC.

The chain recombines TRBV7-6 with TRBJ2-5, with no clear D. Germline values: CDR1 SGHVS, CDR2 FNYEAQ. CDR3 length: 15 amino acids. Trimming removed 1 base from V and 2 bases from J, with 11 bases in between. The CDR3 region is CASSLVATQQETQYF. The CDR3 nucleotides read TGTGCCAGCAGCTTAGTCGCCACGCAACAAGAGACCCAGTACTTC. Combining the CDR3 with reference TRBV7-6 and TRBJ2-5 gives the whole variable domain GAGVSQSPRYKVTKRGQDVALRCDPISGHVSLYWYRQALGQGPEFLTYFNYEAQQDKSGLPNDRFSAERPEGSISTLTIQRTEQRDSAMYRCASSLVATQQETQYFGPGTRLLVL.

The gene calls are TRBV6-5 and TRBJ2-1; D uncertain. The CDR3 is 12 residues long. V gave up 2 bases and J gave up 8 bases, with 7 bases separating them. The germline CDR1 and CDR2 sequences are MNHEY and SVGAGI. The CDR3 region is CASSYLSDEQFF. The CDR3 nucleotides are TGTGCCAGCAGTTACCTTTCGGATGAGCAGTTCTTC.

The rearrangement joins TRBV7-2 to TRBJ2-3; D not resolved. Between the trimmed V and J ends, which lost 2 bases and 1 base, there was a span of 10 bases. Germline V CDR1 and CDR2: SGHTA, FQGNSA. CDR3 length equals 15 residues. The CDR3 DNA follows: TGTGCCAGCAGCTTATTTACCGGCCGCACAGATACGCAGTATTTT. It specifies CASSLFTGRTDTQYF.

The V call is TRBV9, the J call TRBJ2-5, with D uncertain. The V gene's germline CDR1 is SGDLS and CDR2 YYNGEE. The CDR3 runs 18 residues. The V end lost 3 bases, the J end lost 3 bases, and 24 bases lay between the germline ends. In nucleotides, the CDR3 is TGTGCCAGCAGCGATCAGCCGGGCCCAAAATATCGCAAAGAGACCCAGTACTTC. This codes for CASSDQPGPKYRKETQYF.

The gene calls are TRBV9 and TRBJ1-2, with 9 bases that match TRBD1. The CDR3 spans 15 residues. The V segment lost 6 bases and the J segment 4 bases; nucleotides outside the gene matches: 10. CDR1 and CDR2 from the germline V gene are SGDLS and YYNGEE. This CDR3 is CASTSGQGIPYGYTF. The CDR3 coding sequence is TGTGCCAGCACCTCAGGACAGGGGATTCCCTATGGCTACACCTTC.

J is TRBJ2-5 and V is TRBV5-8, with TRBD1 as a possible D gene (6 bases). Between the trimmed V and J ends, which lost 2 bases and 1 base, there was a span of 12 bases. The germline CDR1 and CDR2 sequences are SGHTS and YDEGEE. The CDR3 spans 15 residues. CDR3 in amino acids: CASSFLSGAQETQYF. DNA of the CDR3: TGTGCCAGCAGCTTTCTGTCAGGGGCCCAAGAGACCCAGTACTTC.

The rearrangement links TRBV29-1 to TRBJ1-2; the match to TRBD1 covers 11 bases. V was pared by 7 bases and J by 8 bases, with 9 bases of the junction left unmatched. Germline V gives CDR1 SQVTM, CDR2 ANQGSEA. The CDR3 runs to 13 residues. CDR3 in amino acids: CSDRTGGWVGYTF. The CDR3 region has the DNA TGCAGCGACCGGACAGGGGGCTGGGTCGGCTACACCTTC.

The chain has TRBV25-1 and TRBJ2-2, with 10 nucleotides matching TRBD1. Germline assignment: CDR1 MGHDK and CDR2 SYGVNS. With V trimmed by 4 bases and J by 5 bases, 7 bases remained unmatched. This CDR3 contains 16 residues. CDR3: CASSGDRGLWTGELFF. CDR3 in DNA: TGTGCCAGCAGTGGAGACAGGGGGCTTTGGACCGGGGAGCTGTTTTTT. Together with reference TRBV25-1 and TRBJ2-2, the CDR3 gives the full variable domain: EADIYQTPRYLVIGTGKKITLECSQTMGHDKMYWYQQDPGMELHLIHYSYGVNSTEKGDLSSESTVSRIRTEHFPLTLESARPSHTSQYLCASSGDRGLWTGELFFGEGSRLTVL.

The sample holds one count of this clone. The gene calls are TRBV4-2 and TRBJ1-1; tentative D call: TRBD1 (6 bases). This CDR3 is built from 16 residues. V lost 5 bases and J 1 base, leaving 17 bases between the germline ends. The germline CDR1 and CDR2 sequences are LGHNA and YNFKEQ. CDR3 nucleotide sequence: TGTGCCAGCAGCTCCCGGGTCAGGGGTCGGAACACTGAAGCTTTCTTT. This translates into CASSSRVRGRNTEAFF.

The CDR3 loop reads CASSPRDRASYEQYF. CDR3 nucleotide sequence: TGTGCCAGCAGCCCCCGGGACAGGGCGTCCTACGAGCAGTACTTC. The V call is TRBV9, the J call TRBJ2-7; TRBD1 matches at 9 bases. This CDR3 has 15 amino acids. V was pared by 4 bases and J by 1 base, with 6 bases of the junction left unmatched. Germline values: CDR1 SGDLS, CDR2 YYNGEE.

A single count supports this clone. V is TRBV13 and J is TRBJ2-7; TRBD2 might be the D (6 bases). Germline CDR1 and CDR2: PRHDT and FYEKMQ (reference sequence). The V end lost 5 bases, the J end lost 5 bases, and 19 bases lay between the germline ends. The CDR3 runs 15 residues. CDR3 protein: CASSASGGDPNEQYF. The CDR3 region has the DNA TGTGCCAGCAGCGCATCCGGGGGAGACCCCAACGAGCAGTACTTC.

The rearrangement links TRBV6-5 to TRBJ1-1, with 7 nucleotides matching TRBD1. Germline loops: CDR1 MNHEY, CDR2 SVGAGI. V shed 6 bases and J 1 base; nucleotides not matched to a gene: 5. The CDR3 covers 14 residues. The CDR3 spells CASSQTGANTEAFF. CDR3 DNA sequence: TGTGCCAGCAGCCAAACAGGGGCGAACACTGAAGCTTTCTTT.

The V and J genes are TRBV9 and TRBJ2-2; 8 nucleotides align to TRBD2. The junction had 9 bases not matched to a gene; V was cut back by 1 base and J by 7 bases. Germline-derived CDR1 and CDR2 are SGDLS and YYNGEE. The CDR3 has 16 amino acids. CDR3 in DNA: TGTGCCAGCAGCGTAAGACGGGAGGGCCTGAGCGGGGAGCTGTTTTTT. Translated, it gives CASSVRREGLSGELFF.

V usage is TRBV4-3 and J usage is TRBJ2-7, with 9 positions matching TRBD2. Germline V gene sequence: CDR1 LGHNA, CDR2 YSLEER. The CDR3 sequence is 17 residues long. V dropped 0 bases and J dropped 1; count of bases not matched to a gene: 7. Here the CDR3 reads CASSQESVAGESYEQYF. CDR3 sequence (DNA): TGCGCCAGCAGCCAAGAGTCTGTAGCGGGGGAATCCTACGAGCAGTACTTC.

This clone was detected once. The J gene is TRBJ2-1, the V gene TRBV11-2; 8 nucleotides agree with TRBD1. Germline V gene lookup returns CDR1 SGHAT and CDR2 FQNNGV. The J segment lost 6 bases and the V segment lost 5 bases, leaving 12 bases of the junction unmatched. CDR3 length equals 16 residues. The DNA for the CDR3 is TGTGCCAGCAGCCGCAGAGGACAGGGACCCTTCAATGAGCAGTTCTTC. It codes for CASSRRGQGPFNEQFF.